This T cell receptor (beta chain) comes out of a study of T cell repertoires in cytomegalovirus infection. Looking at the study overall: From public TCR beta signatures came an indication of both CMV infection and matching HLA type.

This clonotype has a handful of counts. Its target is unknown. Using its own MiXCR run on the reads, TCRdb lists one record per CDR3 protein. The data contain some 320,000 distinct CDR3 sequences, over 7.5% of them singletons. Germline assignment: CDR1 SGHAT and CDR2 FQNNGV. V dropped 1 base and J dropped 7 bases, with 11 bases sitting between them. The CDR3 length is 14 residues. Overall study results and limits: Frequencies of public TCR beta families were cumulated, and this identified carriers of CMV plus the relevant HLA.

This sequence originates from a human donor in good health (CMV status not recorded). Some clones in this sample may be carry-over from other donors' samples. The material sequenced was PBMCs. The J gene is TRBJ1-5, the V gene TRBV11-2; a weak D match, TRBD1 (5 bases). The CDR3 DNA reads TGTGCCAGCAGCTTAGTGGGGGGTGGCCAGCCCCAGCATTTT. This translates into CASSLVGGGQPQHF.